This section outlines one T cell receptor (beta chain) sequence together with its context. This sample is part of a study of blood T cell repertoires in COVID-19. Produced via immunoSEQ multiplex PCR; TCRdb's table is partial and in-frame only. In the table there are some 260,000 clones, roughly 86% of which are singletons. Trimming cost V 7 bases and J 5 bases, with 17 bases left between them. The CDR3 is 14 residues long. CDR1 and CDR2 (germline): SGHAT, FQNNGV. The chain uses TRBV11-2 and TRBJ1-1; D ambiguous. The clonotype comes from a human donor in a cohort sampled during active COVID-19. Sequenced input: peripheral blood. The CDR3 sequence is CASTTTDIHTEAFF. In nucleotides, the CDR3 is TGTGCCAGCACCACAACCGACATTCATACTGAAGCTTTCTTT.